The 20 T cell receptor beta chains presented below share a single source sample, sequenced in a study of identical twins. MiXCR was run by TCRdb on the 5' RACE reads, yielding one entry per CDR3 protein. Altogether under 900,000 distinct CDR3 sequences are present, 15% to 20% being singletons, with the ten largest covering approximately 14%. This sample was also put to use in a study of T cells expressing NK-cell markers.

The specimen sequenced was PBMCs. Receptors were obtained from a woman aged 18 to 35 in good health.

This clonotype was seen a few times. The chain employs TRBV6-2 or TRBV6-3 and TRBJ1-2; tentatively, D is TRBD1 (6 bases). The CDR3 loop spans 13 amino acids. V was shortened by 8 bases and J by 1 base, with 11 bases between the two germline ends. The germline CDR1 and CDR2 sequences are MNHEY and SVGEGT. For the CDR3, the DNA is TGTGCCAGCGGACAGAGGATTAACTATGGCTACACCTTC. Encoded protein: CASGQRINYGYTF.

In its sample, this clonotype was seen a few times. The V call is TRBV15, the J call TRBJ2-1; D unclear. Germline loops: CDR1 LNHNV, CDR2 YYDKDF (reference sequence). CDR3 length: 13 residues. Trimming left V 8 bases short and J 1 base short, with 9 bases between. CDR3 protein: CATGSDSYNEQFF. CDR3 in DNA: TGTGCCACCGGGTCTGATTCCTACAATGAGCAGTTCTTC. The full variable domain, completed using reference TRBV15 and TRBJ2-1, is DAMVIQNPRYQVTQFGKPVTLSCSQTLNHNVMYWYQQKSSQAPKLLFHYYDKDFNNEADTPDNFQSRRPNTSFCFLDIRSPGLGDTAMYLCATGSDSYNEQFFGPGTRLTVL.

This sequence joins TRBV12-3 or TRBV12-4 and TRBJ2-1, with 11 bases identical to TRBD2. This CDR3 comprises 15 residues. After removal of 5 bases from V and 6 bases from J, the junction contained 6 bases not matched to a gene. This chain's CDR3 is CASSHRLAGPNEQFF. The CDR3 region has the DNA TGTGCCAGCAGTCACCGACTAGCGGGGCCCAATGAGCAGTTCTTC.

This clonotype was seen at least ten times. J is TRBJ2-3 and V is TRBV10-3; 12 bases are shared with TRBD2. The V gene's germline CDR1 is ENHRY and CDR2 SYGVKD. V lost 2 bases and J lost 3; bases outside the gene matches: 6. The length of the CDR3 is 17 residues. The CDR3 DNA follows: TGTGCCATCAGTGAGACGACTAGCGGGAGATCTACAGATACGCAGTATTTT. This translates into CAISETTSGRSTDTQYF.

The chain is built from TRBV29-1 and TRBJ2-1; either TRBD1 or TRBD2 may fit D (6 bases each). Germline lookup yields CDR1 SQVTM and CDR2 ANQGSEA. Trimming removed 4 bases at V and 8 bases at J, with 30 bases between. The CDR3 spans 18 residues. This CDR3 reads CSVAVLQLGSGEADEQFF. CDR3 bases: TGCAGCGTTGCCGTGCTACAATTGGGCTCAGGGGAGGCGGATGAGCAGTTCTTC.

About this clonotype itself: Being one base from a much bigger clone, this may be a read error. This sequence joins TRBV27 and TRBJ2-1; 11 bases are a match to TRBD2. The CDR3 spans 15 residues. J gave up 2 bases and V 6 bases, and 3 bases lay outside the gene matches. Germline-derived CDR1 and CDR2 are MNHEY and SMNVEV (reference sequence). The CDR3 DNA follows: TGTGCCAGCAGGCTTAGCGGGGGGGCCTACAATGAGCAGTTCTTC. It codes for CASRLSGGAYNEQFF.

This rearrangement joins TRBV20-1 to TRBJ2-3; TRBD2 agrees at 7 bases. Germline V lookup: CDR1 DFQATT, CDR2 SNEGSKA (reference sequence). V lost 5 bases to trimming and J lost 2 bases; unmatched junction nucleotides: 10. The CDR3 spans 15 residues. CDR3 protein: CSAPFTGGATDTQYF. The CDR3 DNA is TGCAGTGCTCCCTTTACGGGGGGAGCCACAGATACGCAGTATTTT.

V usage is TRBV20-1 and J usage is TRBJ2-1; 8 bases match TRBD1. Per germline, CDR1 DFQATT and CDR2 SNEGSKA (reference sequence). The CDR3 contains 14 residues. The CDR3 sequence: CSWVSSGGNNEQFF. The DNA of the CDR3 is TGCTCGTGGGTTTCGTCAGGGGGCAACAATGAGCAGTTCTTC.

The V and J genes are TRBV20-1 and TRBJ2-3; no definite D call. Germline V gene lookup returns CDR1 DFQATT and CDR2 SNEGSKA (reference sequence). Trimming took 0 bases from V and 4 from J, leaving 11 bases between them. This CDR3 comprises 14 residues. The CDR3 reads CSARDPLPPDTQYF. CDR3 in DNA: TGCAGTGCTAGAGATCCGCTTCCCCCAGATACGCAGTATTTT.

This clonotype was recorded a few times. V is TRBV20-1 and J is TRBJ2-7; 9 nucleotides line up with TRBD2. The CDR3 consists of 14 residues. The germline V gene encodes CDR1 DFQATT and CDR2 SNEGSKA (reference sequence). With 4 bases clipped from V and 0 bases from J, the junction kept 4 bases outside the gene matches. DNA of the CDR3: TGCAGTGCTACCGTTAGCGGGAGCTCCTACGAGCAGTACTTC. Amino acid sequence: CSATVSGSSYEQYF.

This clonotype appeared a few times. CDR3 residues: CASSLMASVPHNEQFF. The CDR3 bases are TGTGCCAGCAGCTTAATGGCTAGCGTGCCCCACAATGAGCAGTTCTTC. The V call is TRBV7-2, the J call TRBJ2-1, with D perhaps TRBD2 (6 bases). The CDR3 covers 16 residues. Germline CDR1 SGHTA, CDR2 FQGNSA. Trimming stripped 2 bases from V and 5 bases from J, with 16 bases between. Using reference TRBV7-2 and TRBJ2-1 for the parts outside the CDR3, the full variable domain is GAGVSQSPSNKVTEKGKDVELRCDPISGHTALYWYRQSLGQGLEFLIYFQGNSAPDKSGLPSDRFSAERTGGSVSTLTIQRTQQEDSAVYLCASSLMASVPHNEQFFGPGTRLTVL.

This clonotype was seen more than once but under ten times. The J gene is TRBJ2-1, the V gene TRBV7-9; 7 bases are a match to TRBD2. V shed 8 bases and J 6 bases; nucleotides not matched to a gene: 10. The CDR3 has 14 amino acids. Germline V lookup: CDR1 SEHNR, CDR2 FQNEAQ (reference sequence). CDR3 nucleotides: TGTGCCAGCGGGGCCACTAGCGCCGTCAATGAGCAGTTCTTC. This sequence encodes CASGATSAVNEQFF.

This clonotype was found a few times. The CDR3 is CATSRDMGKLYEQYF. CDR3 sequence (DNA): TGTGCCACCAGCAGAGATATGGGGAAGCTCTACGAGCAGTACTTC. The rearrangement joins TRBV15 to TRBJ2-7; D is unresolved. Per germline, CDR1 LNHNV and CDR2 YYDKDF (reference sequence). The V end lost 0 bases, the J end lost 3 bases, and 12 bases lay between the germline ends. CDR3 length equals 15 residues.

As regards this clonotype: Relative to the germline gene, one junction end is altered; a read error may explain this. The chain carries TRBV4-1 and TRBJ2-3; TRBD2 matches 7 bases. The CDR3 length is 14 residues. The germline gives CDR1 MGHRA, CDR2 YSYEKL. CDR3 bases: TGTGCCATCGGCCTTGGGGCGGGAGTAGATACGCAGTATTTT. Translating gives CAIGLGAGVDTQYF.

The chain employs TRBV5-1 and TRBJ1-1; 9 positions match TRBD1. The CDR3 is 17 amino acids. From germline, CDR1 is SGHRS and CDR2 YFSETQ. After removal of 5 bases from V and 0 bases from J, the junction contained 11 bases not matched to a gene. The CDR3, as DNA: TGCGCCAGCAGGCACCCGGGACAGGGTCTCATGAACACTGAAGCTTTCTTT. Its translation is CASRHPGQGLMNTEAFF. The variable domain in full, with the rest retrieved from reference TRBV5-1 and TRBJ1-1, is KAGVTQTPRYLIKTRGQQVTLSCSPISGHRSVSWYQQTPGQGLQFLFEYFSETQRNKGNFPGRFSGRQFSNSRSEMNVSTLELGDSALYLCASRHPGQGLMNTEAFFGQGTRLTVV.

This clonotype was seen a handful of times. The V gene is TRBV9, the J gene TRBJ2-5; D is perhaps TRBD2 (5 bases). Germline-derived CDR1 and CDR2 are SGDLS and YYNGEE. Between the trimmed V and J ends, which lost 0 bases and 2 bases, there was a span of 11 bases. This CDR3 region has 15 residues. CDR3 bases: TGTGCCAGCAGCGTAGAACGAGGACTTCAAGAGACCCAGTACTTC. This sequence encodes CASSVERGLQETQYF. Supplemented by reference TRBV9 and TRBJ2-5, the full variable domain reads DSGVTQTPKHLITATGQRVTLRCSPRSGDLSVYWYQQSLDQGLQFLIQYYNGEERAKGNILERFSAQQFPDLHSELNLSSLELGDSALYFCASSVERGLQETQYFGPGTRLLVL.

The rearrangement joins TRBV10-3 to TRBJ2-3, with D perhaps matching TRBD1 (5 bases). The CDR3 has 14 residues. Deletions cut 4 bases from V and 6 bases from J, with 14 bases between. The V gene's germline CDR1 is ENHRY and CDR2 SYGVKD. The CDR3 sequence: CAISAPFGADTQYF. CDR3 DNA: TGTGCCATCAGTGCTCCCTTTGGGGCCGATACGCAGTATTTT.

The gene calls are TRBV20-1 and TRBJ2-1, with 7 positions matching TRBD2. The CDR3 covers 13 residues. V lost 2 bases to trimming and J lost 9 bases; unmatched junction nucleotides: 7. Germline CDR1 DFQATT, CDR2 SNEGSKA (reference sequence). In nucleotides, the CDR3 is TGCAGTGCTAGACTCCAAACTAGCGCTGAGCAGTTCTTC. Its translation is CSARLQTSAEQFF.

This clonotype was counted many times. This chain uses TRBV5-5 with TRBJ1-2; D might be TRBD1 (5 bases). The germline V and J ends were trimmed by 2 bases and 1 base, with 9 bases remaining between them. The CDR3 totals 14 residues. Per the germline V gene, CDR1 is SGHKS and CDR2 is YYEKEE (reference sequence). The CDR3 loop reads CASSFGTLNYGYTF. The CDR3 DNA reads as TGTGCCAGCAGCTTCGGGACTCTTAACTATGGCTACACCTTC.

This clonotype occurred many times. The chain is built from TRBV12-3 or TRBV12-4 and TRBJ2-1; D tentatively fits TRBD1 or TRBD2 (5 bases each). The V gene lost 2 bases and the J gene lost 11 bases, with 19 bases spanning the gap. The CDR3 runs to 15 residues. CDR3 in amino acids: CASSLLAGGVGKQFF. The CDR3 DNA reads as TGTGCCAGCAGTTTATTAGCTGGGGGTGTGGGGAAGCAGTTCTTC.